Shown below are 19 T cell receptor beta chains from a single sample sequenced in a study of T cells in Graves' hyperthyroidism and ophthalmopathy (dated by TCRdb to between 2018 and 2020). Libraries came from multiplex PCR. These reads were obtained on an Illumina HiSeq 2000. The TCR beta CDR3 regions were amplified from the RNA transcripts. For the first round of RT-PCR on the TCR CDR3, the HTBI primer set was used together with the Qiagen OneStep RT-PCR kit. The public reads were quality trimmed at Q25 with fastp and then assembled into clones with MiXCR by TCRdb, keeping productive beta chains. Entries that share a CDR3 protein sequence are merged under the most common genes and DNA. For this sample the table gives roughly 500,000 distinct CDR3 sequences, of which about 15% were detected only once. Of the sample, under 7% falls within the top ten clones. Sequencing input: blood. Every receptor here comes from a woman in her thirties with Graves' hyperthyroidism that later progressed to Graves' ophthalmopathy.

The rearrangement uses TRBV7-9 and TRBJ2-7; 8 bases map to TRBD2. The CDR3 is 16 amino acids. Germline loops: CDR1 SEHNR, CDR2 FQNEAQ (reference sequence). V shed 5 bases and J 3 bases; nucleotides not matched to a gene: 12. This CDR3 is CASSQIYQREIYEQYF. In DNA form, the CDR3 reads TGTGCCAGCAGCCAGATCTACCAGCGGGAGATCTACGAGCAGTACTTC. The full variable domain, completed using reference TRBV7-9 and TRBJ2-7, is DTGVSQNPRHKITKRGQNVTFRCDPISEHNRLYWYRQTLGQGPEFLTYFQNEAQLEKSRLLSDRFSAERPKGSFSTLEIQRTEQGDSAMYLCASSQIYQREIYEQYFGPGTRLTVT.

This clonotype was observed a handful of times. The V gene is TRBV5-1, the J gene TRBJ2-3; D not resolved. This CDR3 has 15 amino acids. V lost 1 base, J lost 0 bases, and 9 bases lay in between. Germline V gene data show CDR1 as SGHRS and CDR2 as YFSETQ. The CDR3 nucleotides read TGCGCCAGCAGCTTGATGTGGGGTAGCACAGATACGCAGTATTTT. This translates into CASSLMWGSTDTQYF. Supplemented by reference TRBV5-1 and TRBJ2-3, the full variable domain reads KAGVTQTPRYLIKTRGQQVTLSCSPISGHRSVSWYQQTPGQGLQFLFEYFSETQRNKGNFPGRFSGRQFSNSRSEMNVSTLELGDSALYLCASSLMWGSTDTQYFGPGTRLTVL.

The V call is TRBV4-1, the J call TRBJ1-4; 9 nucleotides line up with TRBD1. The CDR3 runs 16 residues. The junction had 4 bases not matched to a gene; V was cut back by 0 bases and J by 5 bases. The germline V gene encodes CDR1 MGHRA and CDR2 YSYEKL. Here the CDR3 reads CASSQDLGTGNEKLFF. CDR3 DNA sequence: TGCGCCAGCAGCCAAGATTTGGGGACAGGGAATGAAAAACTGTTTTTT.

The chain employs TRBV19 and TRBJ1-5, with D unclear. This CDR3 comprises 13 residues. Trimming took 3 bases from V and 11 from J, leaving 14 bases between them. CDR1 and CDR2 (germline): LNHDA, SQIVND (reference sequence). The CDR3 DNA reads as TGTGCCAGTAGTATCTCCTCCCCGCGGGCCCAGCATTTT. Encoded protein: CASSISSPRAQHF. Full variable domain (outside the CDR3, taken from reference TRBV19 and TRBJ1-5): DGGITQSPKYLFRKEGQNVTLSCEQNLNHDAMYWYRQDPGQGLRLIYYSQIVNDFQKGDIAEGYSVSREKKESFPLTVTSAQKNPTAFYLCASSISSPRAQHFGDGTRLSIL.

In this sample, this clonotype turned up many times. The rearrangement links TRBV5-5 to TRBJ1-2, with a weak D call TRBD1 (5 bases). Germline CDR1 and CDR2: SGHKS and YYEKEE (reference sequence). CDR3 length: 14 amino acids. Trimming left V 0 bases short and J 5 bases short, with 11 bases between. As DNA, the CDR3 is TGTGCCAGCAGCTTGGAGACAGCGGGTTATGGCTACACCTTC. This gives the protein CASSLETAGYGYTF.

There are many counts of this clonotype. The chain has TRBV7-2 and TRBJ2-7; D could derive from TRBD1 or TRBD2 (6 bases each). V was shortened by 2 bases and J by 2 bases, with 13 bases between the two germline ends. The CDR3 spans 15 residues. Germline CDR1 SGHTA, CDR2 FQGNSA. The CDR3 nucleotides read TGTGCCAGCAGCTTAAGGGGGGCTGGGACCTACGAGCAGTACTTC. It yields the protein CASSLRGAGTYEQYF. The full variable domain, completed using reference TRBV7-2 and TRBJ2-7, is GAGVSQSPSNKVTEKGKDVELRCDPISGHTALYWYRQSLGQGLEFLIYFQGNSAPDKSGLPSDRFSAERTGGSVSTLTIQRTQQEDSAVYLCASSLRGAGTYEQYFGPGTRLTVT.

This clonotype turned up a few times. The chain couples TRBV30 to TRBJ2-7; D is unresolved. Germline V gives CDR1 GTSNPN, CDR2 SVGIG (reference sequence). The V and J ends lost 0 bases and 0 bases respectively, with 9 bases between them. This CDR3 contains 14 residues. The DNA for the CDR3 is TGTGCCTGGAGTGTAGGCTCCTCCTCCTACGAGCAGTACTTC. It is translated as CAWSVGSSSYEQYF.

There are many counts of this clonotype. The gene calls are TRBV29-1 and TRBJ2-7; D unclear. Germline V gene lookup returns CDR1 SQVTM and CDR2 ANQGSEA. Trimming left V 4 bases short and J 4 bases short, with 8 bases between. This CDR3 region has 11 residues. The CDR3 sequence: CSVVAPYEQYF. CDR3 sequence (DNA): TGCAGCGTTGTTGCCCCTTACGAGCAGTACTTC.

This rearrangement joins TRBV7-8 to TRBJ2-1, with D possibly matching TRBD2 (5 bases). Trimming removed 2 bases from V and 9 bases from J, with 11 bases in between. The germline gives CDR1 SGHVS, CDR2 FQNEAQ. The CDR3 runs to 13 residues. CDR3 sequence reads: CASSLPGIIEQFF. Written as DNA, the CDR3 is TGTGCCAGCAGCTTACCCGGGATCATTGAGCAGTTCTTC. Based on the CDR3 plus reference TRBV7-8 and TRBJ2-1, the full variable domain is GAGVSQSPRYKVAKRGQDVALRCDPISGHVSLFWYQQALGQGPEFLTYFQNEAQLDKSGLPSDRFFAERPEGSVSTLKIQRTQQEDSAVYLCASSLPGIIEQFFGPGTRLTVL.

This clonotype was observed at least ten times. V gene TRBV9 combines with J gene TRBJ2-5, with TRBD1 matching 8 bases. The length of the CDR3 is 15 residues. Germline loops: CDR1 SGDLS, CDR2 YYNGEE. V gave up 0 bases and J gave up 2 bases; unmatched junction bases: 3. The CDR3 sequence: CASSVGQGPQETQYF. The CDR3 coding sequence is TGTGCCAGCAGCGTAGGACAGGGGCCTCAAGAGACCCAGTACTTC. The whole variable domain, remainder taken from reference TRBV9 and TRBJ2-5, is DSGVTQTPKHLITATGQRVTLRCSPRSGDLSVYWYQQSLDQGLQFLIQYYNGEERAKGNILERFSAQQFPDLHSELNLSSLELGDSALYFCASSVGQGPQETQYFGPGTRLLVL.

The table lists this clonotype with many counts. The gene calls are TRBV19 and TRBJ2-5; maybe TRBD1 (6 bases). CDR1 and CDR2 (germline): LNHDA, SQIVND (reference sequence). CDR3 length equals 15 residues. V lost 3 bases, J lost 7 bases, and 18 bases lay in between. The CDR3 DNA sequence: TGTGCCAGTAGTATGGGTTGGCAGGGGCGAAGGACCCAGTACTTC. This translates into CASSMGWQGRRTQYF.

This clonotype was seen ten or more times. The gene calls are TRBV7-3 and TRBJ2-1; TRBD2 aligns across 16 bases. CDR1 SGHTA and CDR2 FQGTGA come from the germline V gene. CDR3 length: 18 amino acids. V trimming: 1 base; J trimming: 9 bases; junction bases outside the gene matches: 9. The CDR3 is CASSLSPGLAGGQGEQFF. Written as DNA, the CDR3 is TGTGCCAGCAGCTTAAGCCCGGGACTAGCGGGAGGGCAGGGTGAGCAGTTCTTC.

The table lists this clonotype with many counts. The chain uses TRBV12-3 or TRBV12-4 and TRBJ1-1; D remains unclear. V was clipped by 8 bases and J by 1 base, with 11 bases between them. This CDR3 contains 13 residues. As DNA, the CDR3 is TGTGCCAGCTCAGCCCCCGGGAACACTGAAGCTTTCTTT. Its translation is CASSAPGNTEAFF.

This clonotype was seen ten or more times. The V call is TRBV5-1, the J call TRBJ1-1; unclear D gene. CDR1 is SGHRS and CDR2 is YFSETQ in the germline V gene. V was clipped by 0 bases and J by 5 bases, with 8 bases between them. The CDR3 covers 13 residues. CDR3 sequence reads: CASSLDTGTEAFF. DNA for the CDR3: TGCGCCAGCAGCTTGGATACGGGGACTGAAGCTTTCTTT. The whole variable domain, filled in from reference TRBV5-1 and TRBJ1-1, reads KAGVTQTPRYLIKTRGQQVTLSCSPISGHRSVSWYQQTPGQGLQFLFEYFSETQRNKGNFPGRFSGRQFSNSRSEMNVSTLELGDSALYLCASSLDTGTEAFFGQGTRLTVV.

This clonotype was recorded only once. The chain has TRBV27 and TRBJ2-7; 12 bases are a match to TRBD2. This CDR3 has 15 amino acids. V trimming: 6 bases; J trimming: 4 bases; junction bases outside the gene matches: 7. CDR1 and CDR2 from the germline V gene are MNHEY and SMNVEV (reference sequence). The CDR3 region has the DNA TGTGCCAGCAGAGGCCTAGCGGGAGGGGGATACGAGCAGTACTTC. This sequence encodes CASRGLAGGGYEQYF.

This chain connects TRBV28 to TRBJ1-2, with D perhaps TRBD1 (5 bases). The CDR3 has 15 residues. Per the germline V gene, CDR1 is MDHEN and CDR2 is SYDVKM. V lost 5 bases and J 4 bases, leaving 17 bases between the germline ends. CDR3 bases: TGTGCCAGCAGTACTCAGGGACGTCTCGGCTATGGCTACACCTTC. This codes for CASSTQGRLGYGYTF.

The rearrangement links TRBV6-2 or TRBV6-3 to TRBJ2-1, with 9 bases aligning to TRBD2. The CDR3 sequence is 13 residues long. Per the germline V gene, CDR1 is MNHEY and CDR2 is SVGEGT. The junction had 5 bases not matched to a gene; V was cut back by 10 bases and J by 4 bases. CDR3 protein: CANRLAVYNEQFF. The CDR3 DNA follows: TGTGCCAACCGACTAGCGGTATACAATGAGCAGTTCTTC.

This clonotype has more than one count but fewer than ten. The chain recombines TRBV4-3 with TRBJ2-1; perhaps TRBD1 as D (5 bases). V was trimmed by 5 bases and J by 0 bases, leaving 11 bases between them. This CDR3 is 15 amino acids long. Germline values: CDR1 LGHNA, CDR2 YSLEER. CDR3 amino acids: CASSFDRNSYNEQFF. The CDR3 nucleotides read TGCGCCAGCAGCTTCGACAGAAACTCCTACAATGAGCAGTTCTTC.

This clonotype was picked up a small number of times. The chain uses TRBV18 and TRBJ1-6; D is unresolved. V dropped 2 bases and J dropped 1 base, with 9 bases sitting between them. The CDR3 has 16 amino acids. Germline CDR1 KGHSH, CDR2 LQKENI. CDR3 amino acids: CASSPATSSYNSPLHF. In DNA, the CDR3 is TGTGCCAGCTCACCAGCGACCTCTTCCTATAATTCACCCCTCCACTTT.